This TCR beta chain was identified during a study of CD8 T cells in ankylosing spondylitis. Study findings and constraints: Past studies reported some motif variants in reactive arthritis synovial fluid and blood.

This clonotype was counted at least ten times. The antigen is unknown. CDR1 and CDR2 (germline): SGDLS, YYNGEE. The CDR3 loop spans 15 amino acids. Between the trimmed V and J ends, which lost 4 bases and 4 bases, there was a span of 14 bases. TCRdb analysed the 5' RACE reads with MiXCR anew, one entry per CDR3 protein. The sample shows some 38,000 distinct CDR3 sequences, about 3% of them seen only once. The TCR was taken from a male donor with ankylosing spondylitis or in good health (not recorded which). The sequenced material came from blood, either unsorted or a sorted T cell fraction (not recorded which). The genes are TRBV9 and TRBJ2-2; D perhaps matches TRBD1 (6 bases). The CDR3 reads CASSFAGTSTGELFF. The CDR3 coding sequence is TGTGCCAGCAGCTTCGCCGGGACATCCACCGGGGAGCTGTTTTTT. Full variable domain (remainder filled in from reference TRBV9 and TRBJ2-2): DSGVTQTPKHLITATGQRVTLRCSPRSGDLSVYWYQQSLDQGLQFLIQYYNGEERAKGNILERFSAQQFPDLHSELNLSSLELGDSALYFCASSFAGTSTGELFFGEGSRLTVL.